A single sample gave rise to the 3 T cell receptor beta chains below, sequenced in a study of a mutant IDH1 vaccine in newly diagnosed glioma. Here immunoSEQ multiplex PCR was the method, and the copy in TCRdb shows in-frame clones only, minus some. This sample has 23,000 or so clones, with 93% found just once. Documented time point: baseline, week 1 (first vaccination visit). Treatment in this sample: pre-vaccination baseline after standard-of-care therapy. The starting material was PBMCs, obtained from a glioma patient treated with radiotherapy, temozolomide or both. The receptors here all came from a middle-aged man with glioma.

This chain connects TRBV6-1 to TRBJ2-1; TRBD1 matches at 12 bases. There are 14 residues in the CDR3. The trim removed 7 bases at V and 8 bases at J, leaving 6 bases unmatched. CDR1 is MNHNS, CDR2 SASEGT, per germline. CDR3 region: CASILGTGGHEQFF. In DNA, the CDR3 is TGTGCCAGCATCCTCGGGACAGGGGGCCATGAGCAGTTCTTC.

The chain couples TRBV11-2 to TRBJ2-1; D is unresolved. The length of the CDR3 is 17 residues. V lost 5 bases and J lost 5, with 22 bases in between. CDR1 SGHAT and CDR2 FQNNGV come from the germline V gene. The CDR3: CASSPTTGTQLDNEQFF. The CDR3 DNA reads as TGTGCCAGCAGCCCAACCACCGGAACACAACTTGACAATGAGCAGTTCTTC. Drawing the rest from reference TRBV11-2 and TRBJ2-1, the complete variable domain is EAGVAQSPRYKIIEKRQSVAFWCNPISGHATLYWYQQILGQGPKLLIQFQNNGVVDDSQLPKDRFSAERLKGVDSTLKIQPAKLEDSAVYLCASSPTTGTQLDNEQFFGPGTRLTVL.

CDR3: CASSPFAGVIETQYF. CDR3 DNA sequence: TGTGCCAGCAGCCCGTTTGCGGGAGTGATAGAGACCCAGTACTTC. The chain couples TRBV14 to TRBJ2-5, with TRBD2 matching 7 bases. In germline, CDR1 is SGHDN, CDR2 FVKESK. V lost 4 bases to trimming and J lost 4 bases; unmatched junction nucleotides: 9. The CDR3 is made up of 15 amino acids.